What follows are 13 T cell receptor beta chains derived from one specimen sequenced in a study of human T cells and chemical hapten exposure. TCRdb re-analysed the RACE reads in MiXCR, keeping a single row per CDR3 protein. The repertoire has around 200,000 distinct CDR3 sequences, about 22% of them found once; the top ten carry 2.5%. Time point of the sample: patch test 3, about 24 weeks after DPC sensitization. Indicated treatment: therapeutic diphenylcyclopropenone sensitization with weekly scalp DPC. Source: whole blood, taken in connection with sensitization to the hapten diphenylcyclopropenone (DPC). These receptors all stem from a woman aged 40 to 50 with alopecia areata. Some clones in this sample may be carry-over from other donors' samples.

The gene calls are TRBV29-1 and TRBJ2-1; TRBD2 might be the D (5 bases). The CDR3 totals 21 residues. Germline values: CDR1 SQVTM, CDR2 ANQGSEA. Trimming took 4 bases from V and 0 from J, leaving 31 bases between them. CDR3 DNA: TGCAGCGTTGTCACCATAAACCGGGGTCCAGCGCCCGAGAGCTCCTACAATGAGCAGTTCTTC. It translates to CSVVTINRGPAPESSYNEQFF.

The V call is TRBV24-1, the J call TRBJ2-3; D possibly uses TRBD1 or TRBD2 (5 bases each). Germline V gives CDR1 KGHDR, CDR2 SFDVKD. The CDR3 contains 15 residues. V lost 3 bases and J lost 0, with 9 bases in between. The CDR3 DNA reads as TGTGCCACCAGTGATGAGGGGAAAAGCACAGATACGCAGTATTTT. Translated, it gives CATSDEGKSTDTQYF.

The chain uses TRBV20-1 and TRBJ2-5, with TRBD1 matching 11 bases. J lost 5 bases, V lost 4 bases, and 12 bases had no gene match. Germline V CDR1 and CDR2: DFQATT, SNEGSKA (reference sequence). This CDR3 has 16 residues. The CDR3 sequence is CSAMRTGGPMRETQYF. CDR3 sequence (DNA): TGCAGTGCTATGCGGACAGGGGGCCCCATGCGGGAGACCCAGTACTTC.

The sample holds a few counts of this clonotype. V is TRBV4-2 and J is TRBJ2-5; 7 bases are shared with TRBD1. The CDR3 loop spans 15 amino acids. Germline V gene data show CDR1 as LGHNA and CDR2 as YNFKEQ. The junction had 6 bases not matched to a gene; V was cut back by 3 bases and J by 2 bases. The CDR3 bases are TGTGCCAGCAGCCAGGATCCGGGACAGCAAGAGACCCAGTACTTC. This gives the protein CASSQDPGQQETQYF.

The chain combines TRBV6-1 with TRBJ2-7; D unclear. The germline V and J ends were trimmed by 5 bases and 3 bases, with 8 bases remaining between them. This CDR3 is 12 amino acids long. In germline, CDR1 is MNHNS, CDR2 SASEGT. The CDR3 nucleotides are TGTGCCAGCAGTTCACCACTCTACGAGCAGTACTTC. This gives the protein CASSSPLYEQYF.

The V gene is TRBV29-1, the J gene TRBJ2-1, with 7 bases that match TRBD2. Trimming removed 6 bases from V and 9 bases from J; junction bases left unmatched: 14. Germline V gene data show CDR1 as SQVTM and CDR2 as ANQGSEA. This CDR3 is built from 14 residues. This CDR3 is CSVSRAGASGEQFF. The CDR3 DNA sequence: TGCAGCGTGAGTAGGGCGGGAGCCTCGGGTGAGCAGTTCTTC.

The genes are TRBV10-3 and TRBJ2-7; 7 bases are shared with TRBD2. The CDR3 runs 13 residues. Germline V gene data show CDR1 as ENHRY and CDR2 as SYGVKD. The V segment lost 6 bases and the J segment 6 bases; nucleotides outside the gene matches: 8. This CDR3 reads CAIRATSPGEQYF. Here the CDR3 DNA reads TGTGCCATCAGAGCGACTAGCCCCGGCGAGCAGTACTTC.

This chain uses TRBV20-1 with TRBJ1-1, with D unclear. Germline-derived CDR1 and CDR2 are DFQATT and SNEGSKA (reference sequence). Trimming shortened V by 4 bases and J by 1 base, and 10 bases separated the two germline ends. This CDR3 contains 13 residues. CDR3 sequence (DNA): TGCAGTGCTATAGTTGGAGGGAACACTGAAGCTTTCTTT. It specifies CSAIVGGNTEAFF.

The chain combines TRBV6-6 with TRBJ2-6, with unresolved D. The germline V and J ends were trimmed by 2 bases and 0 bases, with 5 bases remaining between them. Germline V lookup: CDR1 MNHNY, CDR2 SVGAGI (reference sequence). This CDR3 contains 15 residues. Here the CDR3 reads CASSYRVSGANVLTF. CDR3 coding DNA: TGTGCCAGCAGTTACAGGGTCTCTGGGGCCAACGTCCTGACTTTC.

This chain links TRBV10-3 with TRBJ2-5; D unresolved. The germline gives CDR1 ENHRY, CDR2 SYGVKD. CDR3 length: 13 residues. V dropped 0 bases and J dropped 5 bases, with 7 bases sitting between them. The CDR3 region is CAISESIAETQYF. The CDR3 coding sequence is TGTGCCATCAGTGAGTCGATTGCGGAGACCCAGTACTTC.

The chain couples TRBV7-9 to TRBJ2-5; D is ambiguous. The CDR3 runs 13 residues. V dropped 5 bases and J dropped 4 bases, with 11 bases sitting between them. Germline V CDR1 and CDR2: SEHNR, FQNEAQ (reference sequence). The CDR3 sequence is CASSLRTGETQYF. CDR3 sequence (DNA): TGTGCCAGCAGCCTGAGAACCGGAGAGACCCAGTACTTC.

The CDR3 loop reads CASSQGEWTEQFF. The CDR3 bases are TGTGCCAGCAGCCAAGGAGAGTGGACTGAGCAGTTCTTC. The J gene is TRBJ2-1, the V gene TRBV3-1; D is unresolved. V lost 1 base to trimming and J lost 9 bases, with 10 bases between them. The CDR3 totals 13 residues. Germline CDR1 is LGHDT and CDR2 is YNNKEL (reference sequence).

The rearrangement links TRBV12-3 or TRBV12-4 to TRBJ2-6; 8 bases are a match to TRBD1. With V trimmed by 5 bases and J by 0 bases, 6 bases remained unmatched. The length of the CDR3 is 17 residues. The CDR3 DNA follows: TGTGCCAGCAGTCCAGGACAGGGATTCTCTGGGGCCAACGTCCTGACTTTC. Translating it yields CASSPGQGFSGANVLTF.